Shown below are 31 T cell receptor beta chains from a single sample sequenced in a study of T cells in Graves' hyperthyroidism and ophthalmopathy. RNA transcripts gave rise to amplified TCR beta CDR3 regions. The HTBI primer set served for first-round RT-PCR of the TCR CDR3. TCRdb redid the calling of the multiplex PCR reads with MiXCR, one entry per CDR3 protein. This table holds around 480,000 distinct CDR3 sequences, about 15% found once. Source material: blood. These receptors all come from a woman between 18 and 29 years old with Graves' hyperthyroidism.

Concerning this clonotype: A read error may account for a junction end that differs from germline. This chain joins TRBV30 and TRBJ2-1; unclear D gene. Germline values: CDR1 GTSNPN, CDR2 SVGIG (reference sequence). The CDR3 length is 13 residues. CDR3 DNA: TGTGTCTGGAGCAGCGATTACCTCAATGAGCAGTTCTTC. Protein: CVWSSDYLNEQFF.

This clonotype was observed a handful of times. The rearrangement joins TRBV3-1 to TRBJ2-1; 9 bases map to TRBD2. Germline lookup yields CDR1 LGHDT and CDR2 YNNKEL (reference sequence). V lost 0 bases, J lost 4 bases, and 4 bases stayed unmatched. The CDR3 length is 16 residues. This chain's CDR3 is CASSQDRLAAYNEQFF. The CDR3 nucleotides read TGTGCCAGCAGCCAAGATCGACTAGCGGCTTACAATGAGCAGTTCTTC.

This clonotype was picked up many times. The chain is built from TRBV2 and TRBJ1-1, with D perhaps TRBD1 (6 bases). Trimming stripped 7 bases from V and 5 bases from J, with 17 bases between. Per germline, CDR1 SNHLY and CDR2 FYNNEI. The CDR3 runs to 14 residues. CDR3 sequence (DNA): TGTGCCAGCAAGGGGGGGCGTTTAGGAACTGAAGCTTTCTTT. Translating it yields CASKGGRLGTEAFF.

The chain employs TRBV20-1 and TRBJ2-3, with D hard to call. Trimming cost V 1 base and J 7 bases, with 9 bases left between them. The CDR3 length is 12 residues. Germline values: CDR1 DFQATT, CDR2 SNEGSKA (reference sequence). As DNA, the CDR3 is TGCAGTGCTAGAGCGGCCAGGAATACGCAGTATTTT. This translates into CSARAARNTQYF.

For the CDR3, the DNA is TGCAGTGCTAACCCCCGATCGTTACAAGAGACCCAGTACTTC. Amino acids: CSANPRSLQETQYF. This chain uses TRBV20-1 with TRBJ2-5; D gene ambiguous. From germline, CDR1 is DFQATT and CDR2 SNEGSKA (reference sequence). The CDR3 sequence is 14 residues long. The V and J ends lost 4 bases and 2 bases respectively, with 14 bases between them.

This clonotype was picked up many times. The chain carries TRBV29-1 and TRBJ1-2; no clear D. The CDR3 loop spans 15 amino acids. Per the germline V gene, CDR1 is SQVTM and CDR2 is ANQGSEA. Trimming shortened V by 0 bases and J by 7 bases, and 18 bases separated the two germline ends. The CDR3 nucleotides are TGCAGCGTTGAAGATCGTGCAAGTACTATGGGTGGCTACACCTTC. It is translated as CSVEDRASTMGGYTF.

The chain carries TRBV5-6 and TRBJ1-4; D remains ambiguous. The V and J ends lost 3 bases and 4 bases respectively, with 10 bases between them. CDR3 length: 14 amino acids. Germline V gives CDR1 SGHDT, CDR2 YYEEEE. CDR3 DNA: TGTGCCAGCAGCTCCGGACTTTATAATGAAAAACTGTTTTTT. The encoded protein is CASSSGLYNEKLFF.

The chain carries TRBV6-2 or TRBV6-3 and TRBJ2-6; 7 nucleotides line up with TRBD2. The CDR3 sequence is 15 residues long. Germline CDR1 is MNHEY and CDR2 is SVGEGT. The V gene end was trimmed by 7 bases and the J gene end by 2 bases; junction bases not matched to a gene: 5. The CDR3 reads CASTDGGAGANVLTF. The CDR3 DNA reads TGTGCCAGCACCGATGGGGGGGCTGGGGCCAACGTCCTGACTTTC.

This clonotype has at least ten counts. The rearrangement joins TRBV2 to TRBJ2-3, with 7 bases aligning to TRBD2. CDR1 and CDR2 (germline): SNHLY, FYNNEI. The ends lost 4 bases at V and 3 bases at J; junction bases unmatched: 10. The CDR3 has 16 amino acids. The CDR3 reads CASSGVAGLITDTQYF. The CDR3 DNA reads as TGTGCCAGCAGTGGGGTAGCGGGTCTCATTACAGATACGCAGTATTTT.

There are many counts of this clonotype. This sequence joins TRBV12-5 and TRBJ2-7; possibly TRBD2 for D (6 bases). Per the germline V gene, CDR1 is LGHNT and CDR2 is FRNRAP. The length of the CDR3 is 12 residues. CDR3 protein: CAAGLGYGEQYF. The DNA for the CDR3 is TGTGCCGCGGGGCTCGGGTATGGGGAGCAGTACTTC.

This clonotype was recorded a few times. J is TRBJ2-1 and V is TRBV19, with 10 positions matching TRBD2. The CDR3 is 15 amino acids. J was trimmed by 5 bases and V by 9 bases; bases with no gene match: 10. From germline, CDR1 is LNHDA and CDR2 SQIVND (reference sequence). CDR3 amino acids: CASQLAGPLNNEQFF. The CDR3 coding sequence is TGTGCCAGCCAACTAGCGGGACCATTAAACAATGAGCAGTTCTTC.

This clonotype was picked up many times. This chain links TRBV3-1 with TRBJ2-3, with D possibly TRBD2 on 5 matching bases. Germline V lookup: CDR1 LGHDT, CDR2 YNNKEL (reference sequence). Trimming removed 1 base from V and 0 bases from J, with 14 bases in between. The length of the CDR3 is 17 residues. The CDR3 region has the DNA TGTGCCAGCAGCCAAGGATTTGGCGGAGGAAGCACAGATACGCAGTATTTT. It yields the protein CASSQGFGGGSTDTQYF.

The table lists this clonotype with a few counts. The chain joins TRBV27 to TRBJ2-3, with 7 bases that match TRBD2. Germline lookup yields CDR1 MNHEY and CDR2 SMNVEV (reference sequence). The V gene end was trimmed by 5 bases and the J gene end by 5 bases; junction bases not matched to a gene: 13. CDR3 length: 16 residues. The CDR3 DNA reads as TGTGCCAGCAGTCCCTTGGCGGGAGCCTCCCTAGATACGCAGTATTTT. Encoded protein: CASSPLAGASLDTQYF.

This clonotype was detected many times. This rearrangement joins TRBV11-2 to TRBJ2-5, with 7 bases that match TRBD1. V dropped 6 bases and J dropped 1; count of bases not matched to a gene: 5. Germline CDR1 SGHAT, CDR2 FQNNGV. The CDR3 spans 14 residues. CDR3 amino acids: CASSRDRVQETQYF. CDR3 in DNA: TGTGCCAGCAGTCGAGACAGGGTCCAAGAGACCCAGTACTTC. The variable domain in full, completed from reference TRBV11-2 and TRBJ2-5, reads EAGVAQSPRYKIIEKRQSVAFWCNPISGHATLYWYQQILGQGPKLLIQFQNNGVVDDSQLPKDRFSAERLKGVDSTLKIQPAKLEDSAVYLCASSRDRVQETQYFGPGTRLLVL.

In this sample, this clonotype turned up many times. The rearrangement uses TRBV10-3 and TRBJ1-3; TRBD1 matches at 7 bases. The ends lost 8 bases at V and 3 bases at J; junction bases unmatched: 7. Germline-derived CDR1 and CDR2 are ENHRY and SYGVKD. The CDR3 spans 14 residues. CDR3 sequence (DNA): TGTGCCATCGCGACAGGGAATTATGGAAACACCATATATTTT. This encodes CAIATGNYGNTIYF.

This clonotype was detected ten times or more. V gene TRBV12-3 or TRBV12-4 combines with J gene TRBJ1-4, with 7 bases that match TRBD1. CDR3 length: 13 residues. The ends lost 8 bases at V and 11 bases at J; junction bases unmatched: 11. CDR3 protein: CASQRGTVEKLFF. For the CDR3, the DNA is TGTGCCAGCCAAAGAGGGACAGTGGAGAAACTGTTTTTT.

This clonotype was detected ten times or more. CDR3 amino acids: CASSVFSGTSYEQYV. The CDR3 nucleotides read TGTGCCAGCAGTGTGTTTAGCGGGACGTCCTACGAGCAGTACGTC. The chain links TRBV6-1 to TRBJ2-7; TRBD2 agrees at 8 bases. Germline assignment: CDR1 MNHNS and CDR2 SASEGT. V lost 4 bases to trimming and J lost 1 base; unmatched junction nucleotides: 6. The CDR3 runs to 15 residues.

This clonotype was seen a handful of times. The rearrangement links TRBV4-1 to TRBJ1-5, with a possible D match to TRBD1 (5 bases). Germline CDR1 MGHRA, CDR2 YSYEKL. CDR3 length: 15 residues. The V end lost 3 bases, the J end lost 1 base, and 10 bases lay between the germline ends. The CDR3: CASSQGGLSNQPQHF. The DNA of the CDR3 is TGCGCCAGCAGCCAGGGGGGACTCAGCAATCAGCCCCAGCATTTT.

This clonotype has at least ten counts. The chain employs TRBV20-1 and TRBJ2-7; maybe TRBD1 (6 bases). The CDR3 consists of 14 residues. The V gene's germline CDR1 is DFQATT and CDR2 SNEGSKA (reference sequence). V was pared by 6 bases and J by 1 base, with 16 bases between. The CDR3 region is CSAIPLDRSYEQYF. The CDR3 DNA sequence: TGCAGTGCCATACCCTTGGACAGATCCTACGAGCAGTACTTC.

This clonotype was counted at least ten times. The V and J genes are TRBV29-1 and TRBJ1-2; 10 nucleotides align to TRBD1. Germline CDR1 is SQVTM and CDR2 is ANQGSEA. V trimming: 6 bases; J trimming: 1 base; junction bases outside the gene matches: 2. The CDR3 has 13 amino acids. CDR3 nucleotide sequence: TGCAGCGTGGGGACAGGGGATAACTATGGCTACACCTTC. Translation gives CSVGTGDNYGYTF.

This clonotype was recorded a few times. The chain uses TRBV30 and TRBJ1-1; D gene unclear. The CDR3 totals 12 residues. The V gene's germline CDR1 is GTSNPN and CDR2 SVGIG (reference sequence). Trimming pared 3 bases from V and 4 bases from J, leaving 9 bases between. The CDR3 coding sequence is TGTGCCTGGAGCCCCCAAGGCACTGAAGCTTTCTTT. Translated: CAWSPQGTEAFF.

This sequence joins TRBV7-9 and TRBJ1-5; tentatively, D is TRBD1 (6 bases). The germline gives CDR1 SEHNR, CDR2 FQNEAQ (reference sequence). This CDR3 is 18 amino acids long. Trimming took 2 bases from V and 4 from J, leaving 21 bases between them. For the CDR3, the DNA is TGTGCCAGCAGCTTATCGCCGGGGAGGGGGGTTAAGAATCAGCCCCAGCATTTT. It codes for CASSLSPGRGVKNQPQHF.

Many counts were recorded for this clonotype. This chain links TRBV3-1 with TRBJ1-1; D gene unclear. V lost 2 bases to trimming and J lost 1 base, with 5 bases between them. CDR1 is LGHDT, CDR2 YNNKEL, per germline (reference sequence). This CDR3 is built from 13 residues. The chain's CDR3 is CASSQQPNTEAFF. As DNA, the CDR3 is TGTGCCAGCAGCCAACAGCCGAACACTGAAGCTTTCTTT.

This clonotype was seen ten or more times. The rearrangement links TRBV5-1 to TRBJ2-2; possible D gene TRBD1, 6 bases. Trimming stripped 5 bases from V and 1 base from J, with 15 bases between. The CDR3 consists of 16 residues. Germline-derived CDR1 and CDR2 are SGHRS and YFSETQ. CDR3 sequence reads: CASSYWTALNTGELFF. CDR3 bases: TGCGCCAGCAGTTACTGGACAGCCTTGAACACCGGGGAGCTGTTTTTT.

This clonotype has a count of ten or more. The chain's CDR3 is CAWSPGGETQYF. The CDR3 DNA reads TGTGCCTGGAGTCCGGGGGGGGAGACCCAGTACTTC. This chain links TRBV30 with TRBJ2-5; 8 bases agree with TRBD2. Trimming cost V 2 bases and J 5 bases; bases outside gene matches: 1. The CDR3 totals 12 residues. Germline CDR1 and CDR2: GTSNPN and SVGIG (reference sequence). The whole variable domain, filled in from reference TRBV30 and TRBJ2-5, reads SQTIHQWPATLVQPVGSPLSLECTVEGTSNPNLYWYRQAAGRGLQLLFYSVGIGQISSEVPQNLSASRPQDRQFILSSKKLLLSDSGFYLCAWSPGGETQYFGPGTRLLVL.

This clonotype was counted at least ten times. The chain recombines TRBV18 with TRBJ2-1, with 11 bases aligning to TRBD2. This CDR3 spans 15 amino acids. The V and J ends lost 5 bases and 6 bases, in that order; junction bases with no gene match: 6. CDR1 is KGHSH, CDR2 LQKENI, per germline. The CDR3 spells CASSAGLADVNEQFF. DNA for the CDR3: TGTGCCAGCTCAGCGGGACTAGCGGACGTCAATGAGCAGTTCTTC. Filled out from reference TRBV18 and TRBJ2-1, the complete variable domain reads NAGVMQNPRHLVRRRGQEARLRCSPMKGHSHVYWYRQLPEEGLKFMVYLQKENIIDESGMPKERFSAEFPKEGPSILRIQQVVRGDSAAYFCASSAGLADVNEQFFGPGTRLTVL.

Many counts were recorded for this clonotype. CDR3 nucleotides: TGCAGTGCTAGAGGGTGGACAGGGGGTACCACTGAAGCTTTCTTT. Translation: CSARGWTGGTTEAFF. This sequence joins TRBV20-1 and TRBJ1-1; TRBD1 matches 10 bases. This CDR3 has 15 residues. Per the germline V gene, CDR1 is DFQATT and CDR2 is SNEGSKA (reference sequence). J lost 4 bases, V lost 1 base, and 6 bases had no gene match.

The V gene is TRBV18, the J gene TRBJ1-5, with D perhaps matching TRBD1 (6 bases). CDR3 size: 18 residues. The germline V gene has CDR1 KGHSH and CDR2 LQKENI. V gave up 2 bases and J gave up 5 bases, with 22 bases separating them. CDR3 nucleotide sequence: TGTGCCAGCTCACCAAGGGCCAGGCAGGGGCTGGGGGATCAGCCCCAGCATTTT. The encoded protein is CASSPRARQGLGDQPQHF.

This clonotype was detected many times. The chain carries TRBV2 and TRBJ1-2, with a possible D match to TRBD1 (5 bases). Germline V gene lookup returns CDR1 SNHLY and CDR2 FYNNEI. V was trimmed by 6 bases and J by 3 bases, leaving 14 bases between them. The CDR3 totals 14 residues. CDR3 loop: CASRDHGGDYGYTF. Here the CDR3 DNA reads TGTGCCAGCAGAGATCACGGGGGAGACTATGGCTACACCTTC.

This rearrangement joins TRBV24-1 to TRBJ1-4; no clear D gene. Trimming took off 8 bases at V and 3 bases at J, with 15 bases between the two ends. This CDR3 is 15 amino acids long. Germline CDR1 KGHDR, CDR2 SFDVKD. The CDR3 loop is CATTPEETANEKLFF. Here the CDR3 DNA reads TGTGCCACCACCCCGGAGGAGACGGCTAATGAAAAACTGTTTTTT.

The chain recombines TRBV19 with TRBJ1-4; D is uncertain. The CDR3 runs 15 residues. Germline CDR1 and CDR2: LNHDA and SQIVND (reference sequence). Trimming stripped 3 bases from V and 4 bases from J, with 12 bases between. CDR3 bases: TGTGCCAGTAGTATTTTGGGTCAGATTAATGAAAAACTGTTTTTT. It yields the protein CASSILGQINEKLFF.